The rows below give T cell receptor beta chains drawn from one sample of a study of T-cell reconstitution after alpha-beta-depleted transplantation in children. TCRdb passed the PCR reads through MiXCR, listing each CDR3 protein once. The table includes 670,000 or so distinct CDR3 sequences, under 15% detected once. The material sequenced was PBMCs, taken before TCRalphabeta/CD19-depleted stem cell transplant. Every receptor here comes from a girl aged 2-9 years with congenital amegakaryocytic thrombocytopenia, due to receive a stem cell transplant. Each CDR3 is given with its conserved first and last residue. Each record gives: V gene, CDR3 length, clone size, J gene, D gene, CDR3 protein, CDR3 DNA. The D gene is left open where the match is weak. Expanded clones are given a class, and other clones once, few, many or no size at all.

v_call: TRBV29-1
cdr3_length: 13
clone_size: many
j_call: TRBJ2-7
d_call: TRBD1
cdr3_aa: CSVGQGDLYEQYF
cdr3_nt: TGCAGCGTCGGACAGGGGGATCTCTACGAGCAGTACTTC

v_call: TRBV3-1
cdr3_length: 16
clone_size: -
j_call: TRBJ2-1
d_call: -
cdr3_aa: CASSQDGQLSYNEQFF
cdr3_nt: TGTGCCAGCAGCCAGGACGGACAACTCTCCTACAATGAGCAGTTCTTC

v_call: TRBV7-7
cdr3_length: 15
clone_size: few
j_call: TRBJ2-2
d_call: -
cdr3_aa: CASSHREGVTGELFF
cdr3_nt: TGTGCCAGCAGTCACAGAGAGGGGGTCACCGGGGAGCTGTTTTTT

v_call: TRBV5-1
cdr3_length: 14
clone_size: many
j_call: TRBJ2-7
d_call: TRBD2
cdr3_aa: CASSLWGGRYEQYF
cdr3_nt: TGCGCCAGCAGCTTGTGGGGGGGAAGATACGAGCAGTACTTC

v_call: TRBV20-1
cdr3_length: 13
clone_size: few
j_call: TRBJ2-2
d_call: -
cdr3_aa: CSAERTASGELFF
cdr3_nt: TGCAGTGCCGAGAGGACTGCATCGGGGGAGCTGTTTTTT

v_call: TRBV7-9
cdr3_length: 15
clone_size: few
j_call: TRBJ2-7
d_call: TRBD2
cdr3_aa: CASSLLAESSYEQYF
cdr3_nt: TGTGCCAGCAGCCTACTAGCGGAGTCCTCCTACGAGCAGTACTTC

v_call: TRBV12-3/TRBV12-4
cdr3_length: 14
clone_size: many
j_call: TRBJ1-2
d_call: -
cdr3_aa: CASTYREGYFGYTF
cdr3_nt: TGTGCCAGCACCTACAGGGAGGGTTATTTTGGCTACACCTTC

v_call: TRBV30
cdr3_length: 11
clone_size: -
j_call: TRBJ1-1
d_call: -
cdr3_aa: CAWDLGVSAFF
cdr3_nt: TGTGCCTGGGATCTGGGTGTTTCAGCTTTCTTT

v_call: TRBV6-1
cdr3_length: 14
clone_size: many
j_call: TRBJ2-2
d_call: -
cdr3_aa: CAHKAAGAHGELFF
cdr3_nt: TGTGCTCACAAAGCCGCGGGGGCTCACGGGGAGCTGTTTTTT

v_call: TRBV12-5
cdr3_length: 15
clone_size: many
j_call: TRBJ1-1
d_call: TRBD1
cdr3_aa: CASGFGTGGWTEAFF
cdr3_nt: TGTGCTAGTGGTTTTGGGACAGGGGGATGGACTGAAGCTTTCTTT

v_call: TRBV5-5
cdr3_length: 15
clone_size: -
j_call: TRBJ2-1
d_call: -
cdr3_aa: CASSPVNGGPNEQFF
cdr3_nt: TGTGCCAGCAGCCCGGTGAACGGAGGGCCTAATGAGCAGTTCTTC

v_call: TRBV12-3/TRBV12-4
cdr3_length: 16
clone_size: few
j_call: TRBJ1-2
d_call: -
cdr3_aa: CASSLPQRGGNYGYTF
cdr3_nt: TGTGCCAGCAGTTTACCTCAGCGCGGTGGTAACTATGGCTACACCTTC

v_call: TRBV28
cdr3_length: 18
clone_size: few
j_call: TRBJ2-7
d_call: TRBD2
cdr3_aa: CASSLSGYSGRYSYEQYF
cdr3_nt: TGTGCCAGCAGTTTGAGCGGGTACTCCGGGAGGTACTCCTACGAGCAGTACTTC

v_call: TRBV7-9
cdr3_length: 13
clone_size: few
j_call: TRBJ1-4
d_call: -
cdr3_aa: CASSPEVGEKLFF
cdr3_nt: TGTGCCAGCAGCCCGGAGGTGGGAGAAAAACTGTTTTTT

v_call: TRBV6-5
cdr3_length: 15
clone_size: -
j_call: TRBJ2-4
d_call: -
cdr3_aa: CASSYRGRRTDIQYF
cdr3_nt: TGTGCCAGCAGCTACAGAGGGAGGAGGACGGACATTCAGTACTTC

v_call: TRBV2
cdr3_length: 15
clone_size: few
j_call: TRBJ1-2
d_call: TRBD1
cdr3_aa: CASGDRDRAIEGYTF
cdr3_nt: TGTGCCAGCGGCGACCGGGACAGAGCTATTGAAGGCTACACCTTC

v_call: TRBV12-3/TRBV12-4
cdr3_length: 14
clone_size: many
j_call: TRBJ2-7
d_call: -
cdr3_aa: CASSSVFFSYEQYF
cdr3_nt: TGTGCCAGCAGTTCTGTCTTTTTCTCCTACGAGCAGTACTTC

v_call: TRBV5-1
cdr3_length: 15
clone_size: many
j_call: TRBJ2-3
d_call: -
cdr3_aa: CASSLGTRKADTQYF
cdr3_nt: TGCGCCAGCAGCTTGGGGACGAGGAAAGCAGATACGCAGTATTTT

v_call: TRBV27
cdr3_length: 13
clone_size: -
j_call: TRBJ2-3
d_call: -
cdr3_aa: CASSRYAGDTQYF
cdr3_nt: TGTGCCAGCAGTCGGTACGCCGGAGATACGCAGTATTTT

v_call: TRBV6-5
cdr3_length: 13
clone_size: few
j_call: TRBJ2-1
d_call: -
cdr3_aa: CASRAAGVNEQFF
cdr3_nt: TGTGCCAGCAGGGCCGCAGGGGTCAATGAGCAGTTCTTC

v_call: TRBV7-2
cdr3_length: 15
clone_size: many
j_call: TRBJ2-1
d_call: -
cdr3_aa: CASSSTPGNYNEQFF
cdr3_nt: TGTGCCAGCAGCTCTACTCCGGGCAACTACAATGAGCAGTTCTTC

v_call: TRBV21-1
cdr3_length: 15
clone_size: -
j_call: TRBJ2-2
d_call: -
cdr3_aa: CASSSTSPESGELFF
cdr3_nt: TGTGCCAGCAGCTCCACTAGCCCCGAGTCCGGGGAGCTGTTTTTT

v_call: TRBV12-3/TRBV12-4
cdr3_length: 12
clone_size: few
j_call: TRBJ1-2
d_call: -
cdr3_aa: CASSLAGHGYTF
cdr3_nt: TGTGCCAGCAGTTTAGCCGGGCATGGCTACACCTTC

v_call: TRBV29-1
cdr3_length: 11
clone_size: few
j_call: TRBJ1-1
d_call: -
cdr3_aa: CSVVGGGEAFF
cdr3_nt: TGCAGCGTTGTAGGGGGTGGTGAAGCTTTCTTT

v_call: TRBV7-9
cdr3_length: 14
clone_size: many
j_call: TRBJ1-5
d_call: -
cdr3_aa: CASSPPYSNQPQHF
cdr3_nt: TGTGCCAGCAGCCCCCCCTATAGCAATCAGCCCCAGCATTTT

v_call: TRBV6-1
cdr3_length: 13
clone_size: many
j_call: TRBJ1-1
d_call: -
cdr3_aa: CASMAGALTEAFF
cdr3_nt: TGTGCCAGCATGGCAGGGGCGTTAACTGAAGCTTTCTTT

v_call: TRBV12-3/TRBV12-4
cdr3_length: 15
clone_size: many
j_call: TRBJ2-2
d_call: TRBD2
cdr3_aa: CASIFVSGSAGELFF
cdr3_nt: TGTGCCAGCATTTTTGTCAGCGGGAGCGCCGGGGAGCTGTTTTTT

v_call: TRBV6-5
cdr3_length: 13
clone_size: few
j_call: TRBJ1-6
d_call: -
cdr3_aa: CASSWADNSPLHF
cdr3_nt: TGTGCCAGCAGTTGGGCAGATAATTCACCCCTCCACTTT

v_call: TRBV4-1
cdr3_length: 16
clone_size: -
j_call: TRBJ1-1
d_call: -
cdr3_aa: CASSQTPARVNTEAFF
cdr3_nt: TGCGCCAGCAGCCAAACCCCGGCCAGGGTGAACACTGAAGCTTTCTTT

v_call: TRBV6-2/TRBV6-3
cdr3_length: 15
clone_size: -
j_call: TRBJ2-7
d_call: TRBD1
cdr3_aa: CASIQVGQGSYEQYF
cdr3_nt: TGTGCCAGCATCCAAGTGGGACAGGGTTCCTACGAGCAGTACTTC

v_call: TRBV20-1
cdr3_length: 16
clone_size: few
j_call: TRBJ2-1
d_call: TRBD2
cdr3_aa: CSARDFSGRDYNEQFF
cdr3_nt: TGCAGTGCTAGGGACTTTAGCGGGAGAGACTACAATGAGCAGTTCTTC

v_call: TRBV29-1
cdr3_length: 13
clone_size: -
j_call: TRBJ1-2
d_call: TRBD1
cdr3_aa: CSVGGGTGHGYTF
cdr3_nt: TGCAGCGTTGGCGGTGGGACAGGCCATGGCTACACCTTC

v_call: TRBV5-6
cdr3_length: 15
clone_size: few
j_call: TRBJ2-7
d_call: TRBD2
cdr3_aa: CASTPWLAGSYEQYF
cdr3_nt: TGTGCCAGCACCCCCTGGCTAGCGGGTTCCTACGAGCAGTACTTC

v_call: TRBV11-2
cdr3_length: 20
clone_size: few
j_call: TRBJ1-1
d_call: TRBD1
cdr3_aa: CASSLDFWEDGTGGYTEAFF
cdr3_nt: TGTGCCAGCAGCTTAGATTTTTGGGAGGATGGGACAGGGGGCTACACTGAAGCTTTCTTT

v_call: TRBV12-3/TRBV12-4
cdr3_length: 13
clone_size: many
j_call: TRBJ2-1
d_call: TRBD1
cdr3_aa: CASSLRTGSEQFF
cdr3_nt: TGTGCCAGCAGTTTGCGGACAGGTAGTGAGCAGTTCTTC

v_call: TRBV5-1
cdr3_length: 13
clone_size: few
j_call: TRBJ2-7
d_call: -
cdr3_aa: CASSSLVSNEQYF
cdr3_nt: TGCGCCAGCAGCTCTCTAGTATCCAACGAGCAGTACTTC

v_call: TRBV18
cdr3_length: 15
clone_size: -
j_call: TRBJ2-7
d_call: TRBD2
cdr3_aa: CASSTLGTSGNEQYF
cdr3_nt: TGTGCCAGCTCCACCTTGGGGACTAGCGGGAACGAGCAGTACTTC

v_call: TRBV5-5
cdr3_length: 16
clone_size: many
j_call: TRBJ1-5
d_call: -
cdr3_aa: CASSLTSVDSNQPQHF
cdr3_nt: TGTGCCAGCAGCTTGACTTCCGTAGATAGCAATCAGCCCCAGCATTTT

v_call: TRBV29-1
cdr3_length: 14
clone_size: -
j_call: TRBJ1-2
d_call: -
cdr3_aa: CSVCASWKDYGYTF
cdr3_nt: TGCAGCGTTTGTGCGTCTTGGAAGGACTATGGCTACACCTTC

v_call: TRBV6-5
cdr3_length: 15
clone_size: many
j_call: TRBJ2-5
d_call: -
cdr3_aa: CASSLDGVVGETQYF
cdr3_nt: TGTGCCAGCAGTTTAGATGGGGTCGTTGGGGAGACCCAGTACTTC

v_call: TRBV5-1
cdr3_length: 13
clone_size: few
j_call: TRBJ2-5
d_call: -
cdr3_aa: CASSPERQETQYF
cdr3_nt: TGCGCCAGCTCCCCCGAGCGGCAAGAGACCCAGTACTTC

v_call: TRBV29-1
cdr3_length: 15
clone_size: few
j_call: TRBJ2-2
d_call: -
cdr3_aa: CSVPLGLGVTGELFF
cdr3_nt: TGCAGCGTTCCCCTGGGTCTAGGCGTTACCGGGGAGCTGTTTTTT

v_call: TRBV20-1
cdr3_length: 10
clone_size: -
j_call: TRBJ1-3
d_call: -
cdr3_aa: CSARRNTIYF
cdr3_nt: TGCAGTGCTAGACGAAACACCATATATTTT

v_call: TRBV12-5
cdr3_length: 14
clone_size: -
j_call: TRBJ2-7
d_call: TRBD2
cdr3_aa: CAISTSGGFEEQYF
cdr3_nt: TGTGCTATCAGTACTAGCGGGGGGTTTGAGGAGCAGTACTTC

v_call: TRBV7-2
cdr3_length: 13
clone_size: many
j_call: TRBJ2-3
d_call: -
cdr3_aa: CASSTPQADTQYF
cdr3_nt: TGTGCCAGCAGCACCCCACAGGCAGATACGCAGTATTTT

v_call: TRBV27
cdr3_length: 16
clone_size: -
j_call: TRBJ1-1
d_call: -
cdr3_aa: CASSLSRGIGYTEAFF
cdr3_nt: TGTGCCAGCAGTTTGTCCCGGGGAATTGGGTACACTGAAGCTTTCTTT

v_call: TRBV29-1
cdr3_length: 11
clone_size: many
j_call: TRBJ2-7
d_call: -
cdr3_aa: CSAQTYYEQYF
cdr3_nt: TGCAGCGCGCAGACTTACTACGAGCAGTACTTC

v_call: TRBV20-1
cdr3_length: 19
clone_size: few
j_call: TRBJ2-1
d_call: TRBD2
cdr3_aa: CSARASGTSGRAGYNEQFF
cdr3_nt: TGCAGTGCTAGAGCCTCCGGGACTAGCGGGAGGGCCGGGTACAATGAGCAGTTCTTC

v_call: TRBV20-1
cdr3_length: 11
clone_size: many
j_call: TRBJ1-1
d_call: -
cdr3_aa: CSARWNTEAFF
cdr3_nt: TGCAGTGCTAGATGGAACACTGAAGCTTTCTTT

v_call: TRBV2
cdr3_length: 12
clone_size: -
j_call: TRBJ2-5
d_call: -
cdr3_aa: CASRGTGRTQYF
cdr3_nt: TGTGCCAGCAGGGGGACTGGGAGGACCCAGTACTTC

v_call: TRBV12-3/TRBV12-4
cdr3_length: 11
clone_size: many
j_call: TRBJ1-1
d_call: -
cdr3_aa: CASSFLQEAFF
cdr3_nt: TGTGCCAGCAGTTTCTTACAGGAAGCTTTCTTT

v_call: TRBV11-2
cdr3_length: 13
clone_size: few
j_call: TRBJ1-3
d_call: -
cdr3_aa: CASSLRQGDTIYF
cdr3_nt: TGTGCCAGCAGCTTACGACAAGGGGACACCATATATTTT

v_call: TRBV6-1
cdr3_length: 13
clone_size: -
j_call: TRBJ2-7
d_call: TRBD1
cdr3_aa: CASSGQGDYEQYF
cdr3_nt: TGTGCCAGCAGTGGACAGGGCGACTACGAGCAGTACTTC

v_call: TRBV3-1
cdr3_length: 12
clone_size: many
j_call: TRBJ2-1
d_call: -
cdr3_aa: CASSQGINEQFF
cdr3_nt: TGTGCCAGCAGCCAGGGCATTAATGAGCAGTTCTTC

v_call: TRBV12-3/TRBV12-4
cdr3_length: 15
clone_size: many
j_call: TRBJ2-3
d_call: -
cdr3_aa: CASSLLSGRTDTQYF
cdr3_nt: TGTGCCAGCAGTTTATTGAGTGGGAGGACAGATACGCAGTATTTT

v_call: TRBV7-8
cdr3_length: 13
clone_size: many
j_call: TRBJ2-5
d_call: -
cdr3_aa: CASSLIQQETQYF
cdr3_nt: TGTGCCAGCAGCTTAATCCAGCAAGAGACCCAGTACTTC

v_call: TRBV20-1
cdr3_length: 15
clone_size: many
j_call: TRBJ2-3
d_call: -
cdr3_aa: CSASGLPEGTDTQYF
cdr3_nt: TGCAGTGCTAGTGGACTCCCGGAAGGGACAGATACGCAGTATTTT

v_call: TRBV5-1
cdr3_length: 13
clone_size: many
j_call: TRBJ2-4
d_call: -
cdr3_aa: CASSGGLDGIQYF
cdr3_nt: TGCGCCAGCAGCGGGGGACTGGATGGCATTCAGTACTTC

v_call: TRBV12-3/TRBV12-4
cdr3_length: 15
clone_size: many
j_call: TRBJ1-4
d_call: -
cdr3_aa: CASSRSGEGNEKLFF
cdr3_nt: TGTGCCAGCAGTCGCTCAGGGGAGGGTAATGAAAAACTGTTTTTT